This T cell receptor beta chain appears in the sequencing data of a study of blood T cell repertoires in COVID-19. Only in-frame clones appear in the TCRdb table, and some are missing; sequencing was by immunoSEQ multiplex PCR. The sample contains roughly 100,000 clones, around 90% of which appear only once. V gave up 5 bases and J gave up 11 bases, with 19 bases separating them. The CDR3 covers 14 residues. CDR1 and CDR2 (germline): SEHNR, FQNEAQ (reference sequence). This clone has only one observation. The sequenced sample was peripheral blood. This clonotype was obtained from a human donor with COVID-19, enrolled during active disease. The donor label of this sample is uncertain. The chain is built from TRBV7-9 and TRBJ1-5; D may be TRBD1 (5 bases). Written as DNA, the CDR3 is TGTGCCAGCAGCCTACAGGAGGGGCCGAAAACCCAGCATTTT. It codes for CASSLQEGPKTQHF.